The next 6 T cell receptor beta chains were all read from a single sample in a study of blood T cell repertoires in COVID-19. Here immunoSEQ multiplex PCR was the method, and the copy in TCRdb shows in-frame clones only, minus some. The table lists 180,000 or so clones, roughly 89% of them singletons, with 2% to 2.5% in the top ten. Sequencing used PBMCs or T cells enriched from blood (not recorded which). These receptors originate from a woman aged 40 to 49 with acute COVID-19.

J is TRBJ1-1 and V is TRBV5-1; 9 nucleotides line up with TRBD1. Germline V gene sequence: CDR1 SGHRS, CDR2 YFSETQ. V gave up 2 bases and J gave up 5 bases; unmatched junction bases: 13. This CDR3 has 17 amino acids. The CDR3 spells CASSFLTGGLSGTEAFF. Here the CDR3 DNA reads TGCGCCAGCAGCTTTCTTACAGGGGGCCTTTCCGGGACTGAAGCTTTCTTT.

The chain employs TRBV5-1 and TRBJ2-1; no clear D gene. The CDR3 runs to 15 residues. Germline CDR1 reads SGHRS; CDR2 reads YFSETQ. With 4 bases removed from V and 7 bases from J, the gap between germline ends came to 18 bases. The CDR3 spells CASSPGVPRMNEQFF. The CDR3 DNA reads as TGCGCCAGCAGCCCCGGAGTGCCCCGTATGAATGAGCAGTTCTTC.

The rearrangement links TRBV11-2 to TRBJ2-7; D ambiguous. CDR1 SGHAT and CDR2 FQNNGV come from the germline V gene. Trimming stripped 5 bases from V and 6 bases from J, with 11 bases between. The CDR3 sequence is 12 residues long. CDR3 bases: TGTGCCAGCAGCCTTCTTGGGCTCGAGCAGTACTTC. Protein sequence: CASSLLGLEQYF.

The chain employs TRBV2 and TRBJ1-5; D is uncertain. Germline CDR1 is SNHLY and CDR2 is FYNNEI. The CDR3 is made up of 14 amino acids. V gave up 7 bases and J gave up 1 base, with 11 bases separating them. The CDR3 loop is CASNGLLSNQPQHF. The CDR3 DNA reads TGTGCCAGCAACGGTCTCCTAAGCAATCAGCCCCAGCATTTT. Full variable domain (rest looked up from reference TRBV2 and TRBJ1-5): EPEVTQTPSHQVTQMGQEVILRCVPISNHLYFYWYRQILGQKVEFLVSFYNNEISEKSEIFDDQFSVERPDGSNFTLKIRSTKLEDSAMYFCASNGLLSNQPQHFGDGTRLSIL.

The CDR3 loop reads CATRQADEQYF. In DNA form, the CDR3 reads TGTGCCACCCGACAGGCTGACGAGCAGTACTTC. This chain links TRBV3-1 (or the pseudogene TRBV3-2) with TRBJ2-7, with D perhaps matching TRBD1 (6 bases). This CDR3 comprises 11 residues. V lost 10 bases and J lost 5, with 12 bases in between. CDR1 is LGHDT, CDR2 YNNKEL, per germline (reference sequence).

V usage is TRBV5-6 and J usage is TRBJ1-2, with 7 bases lining up with TRBD1. V gave up 2 bases and J gave up 5 bases; unmatched junction bases: 9. There are 15 residues in the CDR3. Germline V gene data show CDR1 as SGHDT and CDR2 as YYEEEE. CDR3 in amino acids: CASSFLTGPTYGYTF. The CDR3 nucleotides read TGTGCCAGCAGCTTCCTGACAGGGCCTACTTATGGCTACACCTTC.